These 5 T cell receptor beta chains came from one sample sequenced in a study of T cells in Graves' hyperthyroidism and ophthalmopathy. Regions amplified from RNA transcripts were the TCR beta CDR3 regions. The HTBI primer set served for first-round RT-PCR of the TCR CDR3. TCRdb independently ran MiXCR on the multiplex PCR reads; one entry per CDR3 protein. The table has approximately 620,000 distinct CDR3 sequences, approximately 14% seen once; the top ten hold roughly 6.2%. Sequencing input: blood. The receptors derive from a woman in her 30s with Graves' hyperthyroidism that later progressed to Graves' ophthalmopathy.

This clonotype appeared many times. This chain links TRBV25-1 with TRBJ2-4; weak D call: TRBD2 (6 bases). Trimming shortened V by 2 bases and J by 4 bases, and 12 bases separated the two germline ends. Germline-derived CDR1 and CDR2 are MGHDK and SYGVNS. This CDR3 has 15 residues. CDR3: CASSEPGTLKNIQYF. CDR3 nucleotide sequence: TGTGCCAGCAGTGAACCGGGGACTCTTAAAAACATTCAGTACTTC.

This chain connects TRBV10-2 to TRBJ2-7; D may be TRBD1 (5 bases). The CDR3 totals 15 residues. V gave up 2 bases and J gave up 2 bases, with 13 bases separating them. The germline V gene encodes CDR1 WSHSY and CDR2 SAAADI. The CDR3 sequence: CASSERAGKAYEQYF. In DNA form, the CDR3 reads TGCGCCAGCAGTGAGAGGGCAGGGAAGGCCTACGAGCAGTACTTC.

This clonotype was seen at least ten times. The V gene is TRBV12-3 or TRBV12-4, the J gene TRBJ2-1; D unclear. The length of the CDR3 is 16 residues. V was pared by 6 bases and J by 0 bases, with 15 bases between. For the CDR3, the DNA is TGTGCCAGCAGGTCAGATTGGGAACGCTCCTACAATGAGCAGTTCTTC. Translation gives CASRSDWERSYNEQFF.

The table lists this clonotype with a few counts. This chain connects TRBV6-1 to TRBJ2-7; 9 nucleotides agree with TRBD2. The CDR3 consists of 14 residues. The V and J ends lost 6 bases and 2 bases, in that order; junction bases with no gene match: 5. Per the germline V gene, CDR1 is MNHNS and CDR2 is SASEGT. The CDR3 reads CASSDSGGTYEQYF. CDR3 bases: TGTGCCAGCAGCGATAGCGGGGGAACCTACGAGCAGTACTTC.

Many counts were recorded for this clonotype. V is TRBV7-3 and J is TRBJ2-1, with D unresolved. The CDR3 has 15 amino acids. Per the germline V gene, CDR1 is SGHTA and CDR2 is FQGTGA. The germline V and J ends were trimmed by 5 bases and 3 bases, with 14 bases remaining between them. The CDR3 here is CASSLGPLDYNEQFF. The CDR3 nucleotides are TGTGCCAGCAGCCTTGGGCCACTGGACTACAATGAGCAGTTCTTC.